The sequence of this T cell receptor (beta chain) was determined in a study of T cell responses to AZD1222 COVID-19 vaccine. Method: immunoSEQ multiplex PCR; TCRdb's copy keeps in-frame clones and lacks some. The sample records approximately 150,000 clones, about nine tenths being singletons. V lost 2 bases and J 7 bases, leaving 8 bases between the germline ends. The V gene's germline CDR1 is MNHNS and CDR2 SASEGT. The CDR3 has 12 amino acids. V usage is TRBV6-1 and J usage is TRBJ1-2; D is unresolved. Sequenced here: peripheral blood, sampled on day 0 of AZD1222 vaccination. The sequence came from an adult in good health. The CDR3 reads CASSESYRGYTF. CDR3 nucleotides: TGTGCCAGCAGTGAATCTTATCGTGGCTACACCTTC.